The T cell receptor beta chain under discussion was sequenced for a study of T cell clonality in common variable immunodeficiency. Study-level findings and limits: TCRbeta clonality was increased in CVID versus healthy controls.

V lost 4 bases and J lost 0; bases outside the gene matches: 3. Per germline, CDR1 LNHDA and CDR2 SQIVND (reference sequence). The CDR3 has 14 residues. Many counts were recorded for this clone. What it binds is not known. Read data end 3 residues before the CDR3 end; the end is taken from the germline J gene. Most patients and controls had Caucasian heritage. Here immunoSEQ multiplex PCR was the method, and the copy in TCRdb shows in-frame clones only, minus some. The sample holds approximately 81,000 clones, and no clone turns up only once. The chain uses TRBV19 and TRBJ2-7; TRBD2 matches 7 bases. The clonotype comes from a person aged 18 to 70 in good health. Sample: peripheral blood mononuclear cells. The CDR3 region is CASSKTSASYEQYF. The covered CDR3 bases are TGTGCCAGTAGTAAAACTAGCGCCTCCTACGAG.